A selection of T cell receptor beta chains follows, all from one sample in a study of PD-L1 blockade in urothelial cancer. Method: immunoSEQ multiplex PCR; TCRdb's copy keeps in-frame clones and lacks some. Of 70,000 to 95,000 clones listed, approximately 88% are singletons. The source material was PBMCs, sampled around atezolizumab (anti-PD-L1) treatment. These TCRs come from a woman older than 75 with urothelial cancer. CDR3s include the opening cysteine and the closing phenylalanine or tryptophan. D genes are given only for firm matches. Clone size is given for some rows only: seen once, a few or many times, or a class if the clone is expanded.

D gene | J gene | V gene | clone size | CDR3 protein | CDR3 DNA
NA | TRBJ1-1 | TRBV2 | NA | CASSEGRGNTEAFF | TGTGCCAGCAGTGAAGGCAGGGGGAACACTGAAGCTTTCTTT
TRBD1 | TRBJ1-5 | TRBV2 | NA | CASGGQGTQPQHF | TGTGCCAGCGGAGGACAGGGTACTCAGCCCCAGCATTTT
NA | TRBJ1-4 | TRBV27 | NA | CASSVQVSTNEKLFF | TGTGCCAGCAGTGTACAGGTCTCAACTAATGAAAAACTGTTTTTT
NA | TRBJ2-2 | TRBV30 | NA | CAWSQGLNTGELFF | TGTGCCTGGAGCCAGGGGCTGAACACCGGGGAGCTGTTTTTT
NA | TRBJ1-1 | TRBV10-1 | NA | CASSDNDAGRSFF | TGCGCCAGCAGTGATAACGACGCCGGGAGGTCTTTCTTT
TRBD2 | TRBJ2-2 | TRBV28 | NA | CASSKGLYTGELFF | TGTGCCAGCAGCAAGGGACTATACACCGGGGAGCTGTTTTTT
TRBD1 | TRBJ1-4 | TRBV5-1 | NA | CASSGTAFNEKLFF | TGCGCCAGCAGCGGGACAGCGTTTAATGAAAAACTGTTTTTT
NA | TRBJ2-1 | TRBV5-6 | NA | CASSSFRHEQFF | TGTGCCAGCAGCTCCTTTCGTCATGAGCAGTTCTTC
NA | TRBJ1-1 | TRBV18 | NA | CASSPMGHPDTEAFF | TGTGCCAGCTCTCCTATGGGACATCCAGACACTGAAGCTTTCTTT
TRBD1 | TRBJ1-2 | TRBV5-1 | NA | CASSAGGGTSYTF | TGCGCCAGCAGCGCCGGAGGGGGCACGAGCTACACCTTC
TRBD1 | TRBJ2-1 | TRBV2 | NA | CASSADRVDEQFF | TGTGCCAGCAGCGCGGACAGGGTCGATGAGCAGTTCTTC
TRBD2 | TRBJ2-7 | TRBV6-1 | NA | CASSEVGGGSSYEQYF | TGTGCCAGCAGTGAAGTTGGGGGGGGAAGCTCCTACGAGCAGTACTTC
TRBD2 | TRBJ2-3 | TRBV7-9 | NA | CASSFSSGSTDTQYF | TGTGCCAGCAGCTTTTCTAGCGGTAGCACAGATACGCAGTATTTT
TRBD1 | TRBJ1-5 | TRBV19 | NA | CASQDREGQPQHF | TGTGCCAGCCAGGACAGGGAAGGGCAGCCCCAGCATTTT
TRBD1 | TRBJ1-1 | TRBV5-1 | NA | CASSLMGTGGTGGTEAFF | TGCGCCAGCAGCTTGATGGGAACAGGGGGGACAGGGGGGACTGAAGCTTTCTTT
TRBD2 | TRBJ2-1 | TRBV7-3 | NA | CASSRGTSGTDEQFF | TGTGCCAGCAGCCGAGGGACTAGCGGGACCGATGAGCAGTTCTTC
NA | TRBJ1-1 | TRBV27 | NA | CASSFQGMNTEAFF | TGTGCCAGCAGTTTTCAGGGTATGAACACTGAAGCTTTCTTT
NA | TRBJ1-1 | TRBV28 | NA | CASFAAGYTEAFF | TGTGCCAGCTTCGCAGCAGGGTACACTGAAGCTTTCTTT
NA | TRBJ1-5 | TRBV19 | NA | CASHAGNSNQPQHF | TGTGCCAGCCATGCAGGGAATAGCAATCAGCCCCAGCATTTT
TRBD2 | TRBJ2-6 | TRBV9 | once | CASSVGLAGGGANVLTF | TGTGCCAGCAGCGTAGGCCTAGCGGGAGGAGGGGCCAACGTCCTGACTTTC
NA | TRBJ2-3 | TRBV2 | few | CASSEVFSGDTQYF | TGTGCCAGCAGTGAGGTCTTTAGCGGAGATACGCAGTATTTT
NA | TRBJ2-7 | TRBV5-8 | once | CASSLDGYSYEQYF | TGTGCCAGCAGCTTGGACGGGTACTCCTACGAGCAGTACTTC
NA | TRBJ1-1 | TRBV15 | NA | CATSRGGFSNTEAFF | TGTGCCACCAGCAGAGGGGGCTTTTCGAACACTGAAGCTTTCTTT
TRBD2 | TRBJ2-7 | TRBV4-2 | NA | CASSQVLSASGRGGHEQYF | TGTGCCAGCAGCCAAGTTTTATCGGCTAGCGGGAGGGGTGGCCACGAGCAGTACTTC
NA | TRBJ2-2 | TRBV2 | NA | CASRGDTGELFF | TGTGCCAGCCGCGGAGACACCGGGGAGCTGTTTTTT
TRBD2 | TRBJ2-1 | TRBV27 | NA | CASSPPGLAGFNEQFF | TGTGCCAGCAGTCCTCCGGGACTAGCGGGTTTCAATGAGCAGTTCTTC
TRBD2 | TRBJ2-1 | TRBV28 | once | CASSPWTRDEQFF | TGTGCCAGCAGCCCCTGGACTAGAGATGAGCAGTTCTTC
TRBD1 | TRBJ2-1 | TRBV5-5 | NA | CASSPGQGVYNEQFF | TGTGCCAGCAGCCCGGGACAGGGGGTCTACAATGAGCAGTTCTTC
NA | TRBJ2-1 | TRBV5-1 | NA | CASSLGSGLRLGNEQFF | TGCGCCAGCAGCTTGGGGAGCGGGCTGCGCCTTGGGAATGAGCAGTTCTTC
TRBD2 | TRBJ2-1 | TRBV9 | once | CASSDPRGGRVGSYNEQFF | TGTGCCAGCAGCGACCCACGTGGGGGGAGGGTGGGCTCCTACAATGAGCAGTTCTTC
NA | TRBJ2-3 | TRBV6-1 | once | CASSVLSGQSTDTQYF | TGTGCCAGCAGTGTCCTAAGCGGGCAAAGCACAGATACGCAGTATTTT
NA | TRBJ2-7 | TRBV11-3 | NA | CASSLRYRTYEQYF | TGTGCCAGCAGCTTAAGGTACAGAACCTACGAGCAGTACTTC
TRBD1 | TRBJ1-4 | TRBV7-8 | NA | CASSLGQGGEKLFF | TGTGCCAGCAGCTTGGGACAGGGTGGGGAAAAACTGTTTTTT
TRBD2 | TRBJ2-1 | TRBV2 | NA | CASVSLSGSEGNEQFF | TGTGCCAGCGTTTCACTAAGCGGGAGTGAGGGGAATGAGCAGTTCTTC
NA | TRBJ1-5 | TRBV18 | NA | CASSLGGERQPQHF | TGTGCCAGCTCACTCGGGGGTGAGCGCCAGCCCCAGCATTTT
NA | TRBJ2-7 | TRBV7-8 | NA | CASSLGWREQYF | TGTGCCAGCAGCTTAGGGTGGCGGGAGCAGTACTTC
TRBD1 | TRBJ2-7 | TRBV2 | NA | CASSVGTGGNEQYF | TGTGCCAGCAGTGTCGGGACAGGGGGCAACGAGCAGTACTTC
NA | TRBJ1-3 | TRBV27 | NA | CASSLNGGGFGWSGNTIYF | TGTGCCAGCAGTTTAAATGGAGGTGGATTCGGGTGGTCTGGAAACACCATATATTTT
NA | TRBJ2-7 | TRBV10-3 | NA | CAIRVSGTSYEQYF | TGTGCCATCAGGGTTAGCGGTACCTCCTACGAGCAGTACTTC
TRBD1 | TRBJ1-5 | TRBV18 | NA | CASSPPNRGGNQPQHF | TGTGCCAGCTCACCACCGAACAGGGGTGGCAATCAGCCCCAGCATTTT
NA | TRBJ1-2 | TRBV11-2 | NA | CASSSTTGNYGYTF | TGTGCCAGCAGCTCCACCACAGGGAACTATGGCTACACCTTC
NA | TRBJ1-2 | TRBV28 | NA | CAGAEGGRGYGYTF | TGTGCGGGAGCAGAGGGGGGGAGGGGCTATGGCTACACCTTC
NA | TRBJ1-5 | TRBV18 | NA | CASSPQGLGVYQPQHF | TGTGCCAGCTCACCGCAGGGTTTAGGGGTTTATCAGCCCCAGCATTTT
TRBD1 | TRBJ2-1 | TRBV6-5 | NA | CASSYWQGAENEQFF | TGTGCCAGCAGTTACTGGCAGGGGGCGGAAAATGAGCAGTTCTTC
NA | TRBJ1-1 | TRBV7-5 | NA | CVRSLGGVGNTEAFF | TGTGTCAGAAGCTTAGGGGGGGTCGGGAACACTGAAGCTTTCTTT
TRBD2 | TRBJ2-1 | TRBV30 | NA | CAWSVRRSGESYNEQFF | TGTGCCTGGAGTGTACGTAGAAGCGGGGAGTCCTACAATGAGCAGTTCTTC
NA | TRBJ2-7 | TRBV5-1 | NA | CASSLYPPSQGNYEQYF | TGCGCCAGCAGCTTGTACCCCCCGAGCCAGGGGAACTACGAGCAGTACTTC
TRBD1 | TRBJ2-7 | TRBV5-1 | NA | CASSSSDRAGNEQYF | TGCGCCAGCAGCTCATCGGACAGGGCTGGAAACGAGCAGTACTTC
TRBD1 | TRBJ2-1 | TRBV19 | NA | CASSIQGVSYNEQFF | TGTGCCAGTAGTATACAGGGGGTGTCCTACAATGAGCAGTTCTTC
NA | TRBJ1-1 | TRBV7-3 | NA | CASSSGRNTEAFF | TGTGCCAGCAGCTCTGGCAGGAACACTGAAGCTTTCTTT
NA | TRBJ2-7 | TRBV27 | NA | CASSLYGSYEQYF | TGTGCCAGCAGTTTATACGGCTCCTACGAGCAGTACTTC
TRBD1 | TRBJ2-3 | TRBV27 | NA | CASRTGASTDTQYF | TGTGCCAGCAGAACAGGGGCAAGCACAGATACGCAGTATTTT
NA | TRBJ2-1 | TRBV6-4 | NA | CASSLLGGNEQFF | TGTGCCAGCAGTTTATTAGGGGGAAATGAGCAGTTCTTC
TRBD1 | TRBJ2-3 | TRBV5-1 | NA | CASSLEYRGKDTQYF | TGCGCCAGCAGCTTGGAATACAGGGGGAAAGATACGCAGTATTTT
TRBD1 | TRBJ1-1 | TRBV5-4 | NA | CASSFGQGRTEAFF | TGTGCCAGCAGCTTCGGACAGGGGAGGACTGAAGCTTTCTTT
TRBD2 | TRBJ2-5 | TRBV19 | NA | CASSGASGKETQYF | TGTGCCAGTAGTGGAGCTAGCGGTAAAGAGACCCAGTACTTC
TRBD1 | TRBJ1-5 | TRBV2 | NA | CASSERGHLPSNQPQHF | TGTGCCAGCAGTGAGAGGGGGCACCTTCCAAGCAATCAGCCCCAGCATTTT
TRBD2 | TRBJ2-7 | TRBV11-3 | NA | CASSPGRGGEQYF | TGTGCCAGCAGCCCAGGGAGGGGCGGAGAGCAGTACTTC
TRBD1 | TRBJ2-5 | TRBV2 | NA | CASSPGTAPGETQYF | TGTGCCAGCAGTCCCGGGACAGCGCCGGGGGAGACCCAGTACTTC
NA | TRBJ2-7 | TRBV28 | NA | CASSLWRELSYEQYF | TGTGCCAGCAGTTTATGGCGGGAACTCTCCTACGAGCAGTACTTC